This T cell receptor beta chain was obtained from a study of CD8 T cells in Susac syndrome. The germline V gene has CDR1 DFQATT and CDR2 SNEGSKA (reference sequence). The CDR3 is 13 amino acids. Trimming took off 6 bases at V and 0 bases at J, with 9 bases between the two ends. An input of roughly 0.5 to 1 ug of RNA was subjected to reverse transcription using random hexamers. Amplification of TCR beta CDR3 used immunoSEQ multiplex PCR across 54 Vbeta and 13 Jbeta. A single record per CDR3 protein comes from TCRdb applying MiXCR to the immunoSEQ multiplex PCR reads. Of 150,000 to 200,000 distinct CDR3 sequences listed, about 94% were seen once; the top ten hold around 0.14%. TCR beta sequencing covered blood CD8+ and CD4+ T cells. The control participants were healthy donors, and these controls were matched with respect to both age and sex. Purification of the CD8+ and CD4+ T cells relied on negative isolation, and TEMRA cells underwent FACS enrichment.

The sample taken for sequencing was CD4+ T cells from PBMCs. The chain joins TRBV20-1 to TRBJ1-5, with D unclear. The source is a human donor in good health. The CDR3 DNA sequence: TGCAGTGCAGGTGGTCATAGCAATCAGCCCCAGCATTTT. It encodes CSAGGHSNQPQHF.